In this sample, the clone carrying this TCR beta chain turned up a few times. These data belong to a study of blood T cell repertoires in COVID-19. TCRdb keeps only in-frame clones here, not all; method: immunoSEQ multiplex PCR. This repertoire shows about 240,000 clones, 83% found once; its top ten account for 3% to 4%. Sequencing was performed on PBMCs or T cells enriched from blood (not recorded which). The clonotype comes from a middle-aged woman who had been exposed to COVID-19.

The CDR3 nucleotides are TGTGCCAGCAGTTGGACAGACACCGGGGAGCTGTTTTTT. This encodes CASSWTDTGELFF. The genes are TRBV12-3 or TRBV12-4 and TRBJ2-2, with D possibly matching TRBD1 (6 bases). Trimming shortened V by 4 bases and J by 3 bases, and 6 bases separated the two germline ends. The CDR3 loop spans 13 amino acids.